This T cell receptor beta chain was recorded in a study of T-cell reconstitution after alpha-beta-depleted transplantation in children. Per germline, CDR1 MNHEY and CDR2 SVGAGI. V was pared by 2 bases and J by 5 bases, with 10 bases of the junction left unmatched. The CDR3 is 16 amino acids. A library of TCRbeta sequences, prepared with unique molecular identifiers, was generated. TCRdb re-analysed the PCR reads in MiXCR, keeping a single row per CDR3 protein. The sample gives 250,000 to 400,000 distinct CDR3 sequences, roughly 21% of which show up once; around 9.9% is in the top ten. Details on this clonotype: Its antigen is undetermined.

The study, taken as a whole, reports: At one year after transplant, newly produced T cells mostly accounted for T-cell counts and diversity. Day-60 TCRbeta diversity that was high in some patients was derived from surviving recipient T cells and thymic progenitors. By about two months after transplant, alpha-beta T cells reportedly arose from several hundred graft clones that had expanded.

The TCR comes from a male patient under 18 who had a stem cell transplant for acute lymphoblastic leukemia, so the T cells may come from the graft donor. This chain uses TRBV6-5 with TRBJ2-3; 7 bases agree with TRBD2. Specimen: PBMCs, mostly from graft donor cells, collected 180 days after TCRalphabeta/CD19-depleted stem cell transplant. CDR3 loop: CASSYATAGVRDTQYF. In DNA, the CDR3 is TGTGCCAGCAGTTACGCAACCGCGGGAGTTAGAGATACGCAGTATTTT.